The 26 T cell receptor beta chains listed next were all sequenced from one sample in a study of cytomegalovirus exposure and HLA in healthy donors. The PCR ran on 60 Vbeta and 13 Jbeta primers. This table comes from immunoSEQ multiplex PCR, and its TCRdb copy is limited to in-frame clones, with some not included. The repertoire has tens of thousands of clones, more than 75% of them found once; the top ten carry over 8.5%. Material: PBMCs. Source of these receptors: a man younger than 45 in good health and CMV-seropositive.

This chain uses TRBV7-2 with TRBJ2-7; 11 bases map to TRBD1. Trimming at V came to 8 bases and at J to 7 bases, leaving 10 bases not matched to a gene. The CDR3 is 14 residues long. Germline V gene lookup returns CDR1 SGHTA and CDR2 FQGNSA. CDR3 nucleotides: TGTGCCAGCGGATCGGACAGGGGGCGTCGTGAGCAGTACTTC. It specifies CASGSDRGRREQYF.

This clone has a single count. The V call is TRBV13, the J call TRBJ1-2, with D unresolved. Trimming stripped 2 bases from V and 3 bases from J, with 7 bases between. CDR1 and CDR2 from the germline V gene are PRHDT and FYEKMQ (reference sequence). CDR3 length: 13 amino acids. CDR3 DNA sequence: TGTGCCAGCAGCTTAAGGGAGGACTATGGCTACACCTTC. Its translation is CASSLREDYGYTF.

The chain couples TRBV5-1 to TRBJ1-2; D possibly corresponds to TRBD1 (6 bases). The germline V gene has CDR1 SGHRS and CDR2 YFSETQ. V was clipped by 1 base and J by 8 bases, with 18 bases between them. The CDR3 runs 15 residues. Written as DNA, the CDR3 is TGCGCCAGCAGCTTGCCCTTACAGGGAAGAGGGGGCTACACCTTC. Protein: CASSLPLQGRGGYTF.

The chain employs TRBV29-1 and TRBJ2-1; perhaps TRBD1 as D (5 bases). Germline assignment: CDR1 SQVTM and CDR2 ANQGSEA. This CDR3 spans 13 amino acids. V gave up 4 bases and J gave up 4 bases, with 11 bases separating them. This chain's CDR3 is CSVGRQTYNEQFF. CDR3 DNA: TGCAGCGTTGGGCGACAGACATACAATGAGCAGTTCTTC.

This clone was picked up one time. The CDR3 sequence: CSVEPGLAGVGGYNEQFF. CDR3 bases: TGCAGCGTTGAACCGGGACTAGCGGGAGTGGGGGGATACAATGAGCAGTTCTTC. This chain connects TRBV29-1 to TRBJ2-1; 14 bases are a match to TRBD2. V lost 2 bases and J lost 4; bases outside the gene matches: 10. The CDR3 runs to 18 residues. From germline, CDR1 is SQVTM and CDR2 ANQGSEA.

The rearrangement links TRBV18 to TRBJ1-1; no clear D gene. The CDR3 contains 15 residues. V lost 6 bases and J 5 bases, leaving 19 bases between the germline ends. Germline CDR1 KGHSH, CDR2 LQKENI. CDR3 amino acids: CASSPFRGSGTEAFF. DNA of the CDR3: TGTGCCAGCTCCCCTTTTCGGGGAAGTGGGACTGAAGCTTTCTTT.

Here the CDR3 DNA reads TGTGCCTGGTTAGGACAGGACCGCTACGAGCAGTACTTC. Its protein product is CAWLGQDRYEQYF. The chain has TRBV30 and TRBJ2-7; TRBD1 matches at 7 bases. The CDR3 sequence is 13 residues long. Germline assignment: CDR1 GTSNPN and CDR2 SVGIG (reference sequence). V shed 5 bases, J shed 3 bases, and the junction held 7 bases outside the gene matches.

This clone occurred once. V and J are TRBV28 and TRBJ2-5; the D gene is possibly TRBD1 (5 bases). The CDR3 loop spans 14 amino acids. The V end was cut by 5 bases, the J end by 5 bases, with 15 bases between. Germline CDR1 reads MDHEN; CDR2 reads SYDVKM. The CDR3 DNA reads TGTGCCAGCAGTCCATCAGGGTACAAGGAGACCCAGTACTTC. It specifies CASSPSGYKETQYF.

The rearrangement links TRBV19 to TRBJ2-7; possibly TRBD2 for D (5 bases). The CDR3 has 14 amino acids. The germline V and J ends were trimmed by 4 bases and 4 bases, with 14 bases remaining between them. Germline CDR1 reads LNHDA; CDR2 reads SQIVND (reference sequence). The CDR3 spells CASSTGPGFYEQYF. DNA of the CDR3: TGTGCCAGTAGTACGGGCCCGGGGTTTTACGAGCAGTACTTC.

The chain is built from TRBV2 and TRBJ1-1, with D perhaps TRBD1 (6 bases). The length of the CDR3 is 14 residues. CDR1 and CDR2 (germline): SNHLY, FYNNEI. Between the trimmed V and J ends, which lost 5 bases and 4 bases, there was a span of 14 bases. The CDR3 loop reads CASSPQGFPTEAFF. CDR3 DNA sequence: TGTGCCAGCAGTCCACAGGGTTTTCCCACTGAAGCTTTCTTT. Drawing the rest from reference TRBV2 and TRBJ1-1, the complete variable domain is EPEVTQTPSHQVTQMGQEVILRCVPISNHLYFYWYRQILGQKVEFLVSFYNNEISEKSEIFDDQFSVERPDGSNFTLKIRSTKLEDSAMYFCASSPQGFPTEAFFGQGTRLTVV.

The gene calls are TRBV27 and TRBJ1-1, with a tentative D call TRBD1 (5 bases). The germline V and J ends were trimmed by 3 bases and 0 bases, with 8 bases remaining between them. Germline CDR1 MNHEY, CDR2 SMNVEV (reference sequence). This CDR3 contains 14 residues. In nucleotides, the CDR3 is TGTGCCAGCAGTTTCCGGGGGATGAACACTGAAGCTTTCTTT. This sequence encodes CASSFRGMNTEAFF.

The gene calls are TRBV15 and TRBJ2-5; 9 nucleotides align to TRBD1. V gave up 0 bases and J gave up 5 bases; unmatched junction bases: 7. CDR1 LNHNV and CDR2 YYDKDF come from the germline V gene (reference sequence). The CDR3 runs 16 residues. In DNA form, the CDR3 reads TGTGCCACCAGCAGAGATCATACAGGGGGCCAGGAGACCCAGTACTTC. This gives the protein CATSRDHTGGQETQYF.

This chain joins TRBV5-1 and TRBJ2-7; TRBD2 matches 10 bases. This CDR3 contains 16 residues. In germline, CDR1 is SGHRS, CDR2 YFSETQ. After removal of 4 bases from V and 4 bases from J, the junction contained 11 bases not matched to a gene. The CDR3 bases are TGCGCCAGCAGCCCAGGACTAGCGGTAGACACTTACGAGCAGTACTTC. Residues: CASSPGLAVDTYEQYF.

CDR3 loop: CASSDGQVLGETQYF. CDR3 sequence (DNA): TGTGCCAGCAGCGATGGACAGGTTCTAGGGGAGACCCAGTACTTC. The chain carries TRBV5-4 and TRBJ2-5; 7 bases match TRBD1. CDR1 is SGHNT, CDR2 YYREEE, per germline (reference sequence). The length of the CDR3 is 15 residues. J gave up 5 bases and V 4 bases, and 11 bases lay outside the gene matches.

The V gene is TRBV5-6, the J gene TRBJ1-5, with D possibly being TRBD1 (6 bases). The V gene's germline CDR1 is SGHDT and CDR2 YYEEEE. The CDR3 extends over 16 amino acids. V lost 4 bases and J 0 bases, leaving 14 bases between the germline ends. The CDR3 region is CASSTGTGYSNQPQHF. CDR3 nucleotides: TGTGCCAGCAGCACAGGGACCGGATATAGCAATCAGCCCCAGCATTTT.

The chain joins TRBV9 to TRBJ1-1; D is unresolved. Per the germline V gene, CDR1 is SGDLS and CDR2 is YYNGEE. This CDR3 has 14 amino acids. The V end was cut by 2 bases, the J end by 0 bases, with 8 bases between. The CDR3 DNA is TGTGCCAGCAGCGTCAGAGCGATGAACACTGAAGCTTTCTTT. Its protein is CASSVRAMNTEAFF.

The gene calls are TRBV28 and TRBJ2-5, with 7 nucleotides matching TRBD1. V lost 4 bases to trimming and J lost 5 bases; unmatched junction nucleotides: 13. The germline V gene encodes CDR1 MDHEN and CDR2 SYDVKM. The length of the CDR3 is 16 residues. The CDR3, as DNA: TGTGCCAGCAGTTCCACCAATCCGACAGGGCGCGAGACCCAGTACTTC. This translates into CASSSTNPTGRETQYF.

A single count supports this clone. The rearrangement joins TRBV5-1 to TRBJ2-5; TRBD1 matches at 12 bases. The trim removed 0 bases at V and 4 bases at J, leaving 4 bases unmatched. The CDR3 has 16 amino acids. Germline V gives CDR1 SGHRS, CDR2 YFSETQ. The chain's CDR3 is CASSLEGTGGLETQYF. CDR3 bases: TGCGCCAGCAGCTTGGAGGGGACAGGGGGCTTAGAGACCCAGTACTTC.

The chain employs TRBV28 and TRBJ1-4; 7 bases map to TRBD1. From germline, CDR1 is MDHEN and CDR2 SYDVKM. The CDR3 has 15 amino acids. Trimming took 2 bases from V and 5 from J; bases not matched to a gene: 5. The CDR3 sequence: CASSLQDRRNEKLFF. CDR3 in DNA: TGTGCCAGCAGTTTACAGGACAGGAGGAATGAAAAACTGTTTTTT.

This rearrangement joins TRBV28 to TRBJ1-1; a weak D match, TRBD1 (5 bases). Germline lookup yields CDR1 MDHEN and CDR2 SYDVKM. This CDR3 comprises 12 residues. This chain's CDR3 is CGVREGGAEAFF. CDR3 in DNA: TGTGGAGTCAGGGAAGGTGGAGCTGAAGCTTTCTTT.

The chain couples TRBV5-5 to TRBJ1-5, with 7 nucleotides matching TRBD1. CDR1 and CDR2 (germline): SGHKS, YYEKEE (reference sequence). CDR3 length: 14 residues. Germline trimming cut 3 bases from V and 6 bases from J; bases unmatched to any gene: 6. CDR3 loop: CASSSDRVVQPQHF. CDR3 bases: TGTGCCAGCAGCTCAGACAGGGTCGTTCAGCCCCAGCATTTT. Using reference TRBV5-5 and TRBJ1-5 for the parts outside the CDR3, the full variable domain is DAGVTQSPTHLIKTRGQQVTLRCSPISGHKSVSWYQQVLGQGPQFIFQYYEKEERGRGNFPDRFSARQFPNYSSELNVNALLLGDSALYLCASSSDRVVQPQHFGDGTRLSIL.

The gene calls are TRBV5-6 and TRBJ1-5; 9 bases line up with TRBD1. This CDR3 comprises 16 residues. CDR1 and CDR2 from the germline V gene are SGHDT and YYEEEE. V trimming: 2 bases; J trimming: 3 bases; junction bases outside the gene matches: 6. The DNA for the CDR3 is TGTGCCAGCAGCTTTCGGGGACAGGGATCCAATCAGCCCCAGCATTTT. Translated, it gives CASSFRGQGSNQPQHF.

V usage is TRBV2 and J usage is TRBJ1-1; the D is unclear. The length of the CDR3 is 15 residues. Germline-derived CDR1 and CDR2 are SNHLY and FYNNEI. Between the trimmed V and J ends, which lost 7 bases and 5 bases, there was a span of 20 bases. The CDR3 coding sequence is TGTGCCAGCATTATGAGGGTCATTTTTTTGACTGAAGCTTTCTTT. Translation gives CASIMRVIFLTEAFF.

The J gene is TRBJ2-1, the V gene TRBV18; TRBD1 matches at 11 bases. The V segment lost 1 base and the J segment 7 bases; nucleotides outside the gene matches: 6. Germline assignment: CDR1 KGHSH and CDR2 LQKENI. The CDR3 extends over 16 amino acids. The CDR3 DNA follows: TGTGCCAGCTCACCACAGGGACAGGGGGTGTTGAATGAGCAGTTCTTC. Its translation is CASSPQGQGVLNEQFF.

The CDR3 DNA follows: TGTGCCAGCAGTTTTATGGGTACAGGGTGGTATAACTATGGCTACACCTTC. As protein: CASSFMGTGWYNYGYTF. The chain links TRBV28 to TRBJ1-2; TRBD1 might be the D (6 bases). CDR3 length: 17 residues. V dropped 3 bases and J dropped 1 base, with 18 bases sitting between them. Per the germline V gene, CDR1 is MDHEN and CDR2 is SYDVKM.

The chain recombines TRBV2 with TRBJ2-1, with 10 bases identical to TRBD2. The CDR3 length is 15 residues. In germline, CDR1 is SNHLY, CDR2 FYNNEI. The V gene end was trimmed by 6 bases and the J gene end by 2 bases; junction bases not matched to a gene: 4. CDR3 sequence reads: CASRPTSGTYNEQFF. DNA for the CDR3: TGTGCCAGCAGGCCAACTAGCGGGACCTACAATGAGCAGTTCTTC.